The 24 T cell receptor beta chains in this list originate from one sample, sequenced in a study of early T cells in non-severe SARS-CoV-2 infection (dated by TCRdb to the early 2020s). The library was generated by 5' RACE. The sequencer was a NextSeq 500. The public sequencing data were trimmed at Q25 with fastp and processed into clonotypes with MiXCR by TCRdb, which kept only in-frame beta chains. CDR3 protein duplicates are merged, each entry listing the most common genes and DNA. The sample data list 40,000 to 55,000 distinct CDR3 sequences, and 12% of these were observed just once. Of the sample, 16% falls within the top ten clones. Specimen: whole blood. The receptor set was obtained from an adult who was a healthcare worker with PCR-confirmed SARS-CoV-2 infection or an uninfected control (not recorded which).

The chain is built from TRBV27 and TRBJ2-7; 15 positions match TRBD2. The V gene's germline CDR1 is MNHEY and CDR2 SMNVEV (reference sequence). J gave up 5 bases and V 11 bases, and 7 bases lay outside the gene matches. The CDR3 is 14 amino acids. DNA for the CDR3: TGTGCCGCGGGGACTAGCGGGAGGAGAAACGAGCAGTACTTC. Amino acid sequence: CAAGTSGRRNEQYF.

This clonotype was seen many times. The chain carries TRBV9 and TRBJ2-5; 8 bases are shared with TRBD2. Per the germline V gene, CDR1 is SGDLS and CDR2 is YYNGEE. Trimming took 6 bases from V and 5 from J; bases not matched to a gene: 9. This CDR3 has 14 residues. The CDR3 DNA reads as TGTGCCAGCACCCCCCGGGAGGGCCACGAGACCCAGTACTTC. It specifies CASTPREGHETQYF.

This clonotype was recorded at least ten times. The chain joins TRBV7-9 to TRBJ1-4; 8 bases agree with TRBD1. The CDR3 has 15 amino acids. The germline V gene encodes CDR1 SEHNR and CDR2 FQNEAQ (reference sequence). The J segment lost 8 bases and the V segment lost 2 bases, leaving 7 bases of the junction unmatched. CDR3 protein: CASSLSGRTGEKLFF. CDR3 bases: TGTGCCAGCAGCTTATCCGGAAGGACAGGGGAAAAACTGTTTTTT.

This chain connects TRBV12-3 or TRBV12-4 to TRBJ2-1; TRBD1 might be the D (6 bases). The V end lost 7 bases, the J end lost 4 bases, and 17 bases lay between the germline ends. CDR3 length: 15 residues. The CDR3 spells CASTRGTGTYNEQFF. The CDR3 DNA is TGTGCCAGCACCCGAGGTACAGGGACATACAATGAGCAGTTCTTC.

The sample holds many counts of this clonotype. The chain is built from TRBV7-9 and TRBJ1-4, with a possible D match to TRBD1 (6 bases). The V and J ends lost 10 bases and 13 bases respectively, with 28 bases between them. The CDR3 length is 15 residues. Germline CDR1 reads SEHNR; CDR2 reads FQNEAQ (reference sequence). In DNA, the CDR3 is TGTGCCACCGAACAGAAATCCGGGACACCGGTCGGACTGTTTTTT. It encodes CATEQKSGTPVGLFF. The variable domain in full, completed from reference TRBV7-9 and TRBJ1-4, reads DTGVSQNPRHKITKRGQNVTFRCDPISEHNRLYWYRQTLGQGPEFLTYFQNEAQLEKSRLLSDRFSAERPKGSFSTLEIQRTEQGDSAMYLCATEQKSGTPVGLFFGSGTQLSVL.

CDR3 DNA: TGCGCCAGCAGCTTGGGCACAAATAGCAATCAGCCCCAGCATTTT. It translates to CASSLGTNSNQPQHF. This sequence joins TRBV5-1 and TRBJ1-5; D gene ambiguous. V lost 0 bases and J 0 bases, leaving 7 bases between the germline ends. The CDR3 length is 15 residues. Germline V CDR1 and CDR2: SGHRS, YFSETQ. The whole variable domain, remainder taken from reference TRBV5-1 and TRBJ1-5, is KAGVTQTPRYLIKTRGQQVTLSCSPISGHRSVSWYQQTPGQGLQFLFEYFSETQRNKGNFPGRFSGRQFSNSRSEMNVSTLELGDSALYLCASSLGTNSNQPQHFGDGTRLSIL.

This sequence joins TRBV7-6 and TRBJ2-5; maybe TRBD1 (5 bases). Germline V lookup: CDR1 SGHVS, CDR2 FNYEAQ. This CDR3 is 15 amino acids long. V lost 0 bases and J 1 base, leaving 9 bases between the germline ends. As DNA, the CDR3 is TGTGCCAGCAGCTTAGCAGGTGGGGCCCAAGAGACCCAGTACTTC. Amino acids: CASSLAGGAQETQYF.

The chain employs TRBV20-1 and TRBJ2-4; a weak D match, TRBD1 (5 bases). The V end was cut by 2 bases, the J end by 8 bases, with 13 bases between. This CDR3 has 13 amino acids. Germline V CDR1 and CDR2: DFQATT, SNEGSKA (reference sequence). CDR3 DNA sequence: TGCAGTGCTAGACTCCCAGGGTGGGACATTCAGTACTTC. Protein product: CSARLPGWDIQYF.

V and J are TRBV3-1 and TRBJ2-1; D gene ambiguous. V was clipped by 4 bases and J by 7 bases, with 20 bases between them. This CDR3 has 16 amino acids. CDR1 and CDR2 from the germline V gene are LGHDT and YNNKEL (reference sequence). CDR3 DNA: TGTGCCAGCAGCCCCACCCGGGCCTTTCTGGGGAATGAGCAGTTCTTC. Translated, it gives CASSPTRAFLGNEQFF.

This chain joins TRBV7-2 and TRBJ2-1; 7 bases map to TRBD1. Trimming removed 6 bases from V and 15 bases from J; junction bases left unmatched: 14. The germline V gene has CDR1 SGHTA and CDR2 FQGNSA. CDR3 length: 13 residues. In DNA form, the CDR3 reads TGTGCCAGCAGATTAAGGACAGGCCAAAACTGGTTCTTC. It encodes CASRLRTGQNWFF. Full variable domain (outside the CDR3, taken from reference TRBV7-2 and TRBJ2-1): GAGVSQSPSNKVTEKGKDVELRCDPISGHTALYWYRQSLGQGLEFLIYFQGNSAPDKSGLPSDRFSAERTGGSVSTLTIQRTQQEDSAVYLCASRLRTGQNWFFGPGTRLTVL.

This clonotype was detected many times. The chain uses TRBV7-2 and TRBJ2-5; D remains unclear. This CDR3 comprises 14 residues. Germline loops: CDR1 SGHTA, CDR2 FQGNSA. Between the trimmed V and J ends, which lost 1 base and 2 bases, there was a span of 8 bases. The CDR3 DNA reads TGTGCCAGCAGCTTAGGTAGCCGTCAAGAGACCCAGTACTTC. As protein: CASSLGSRQETQYF.

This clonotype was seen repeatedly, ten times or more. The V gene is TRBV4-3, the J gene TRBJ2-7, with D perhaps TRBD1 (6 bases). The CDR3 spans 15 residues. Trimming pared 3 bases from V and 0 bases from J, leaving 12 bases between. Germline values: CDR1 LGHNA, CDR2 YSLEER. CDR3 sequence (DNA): TGCGCCAGCAGCCACCAGGGGCCTTACTCCTACGAGCAGTACTTC. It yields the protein CASSHQGPYSYEQYF.

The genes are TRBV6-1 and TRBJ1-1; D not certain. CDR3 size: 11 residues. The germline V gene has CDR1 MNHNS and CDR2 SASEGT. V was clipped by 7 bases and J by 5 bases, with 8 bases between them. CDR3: CASTGRTEAFF. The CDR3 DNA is TGTGCCAGCACGGGGAGGACTGAAGCTTTCTTT.

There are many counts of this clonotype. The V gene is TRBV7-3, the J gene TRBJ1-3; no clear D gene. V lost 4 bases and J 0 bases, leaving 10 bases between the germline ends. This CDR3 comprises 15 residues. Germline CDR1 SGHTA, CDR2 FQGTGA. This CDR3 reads CASSSTGDSGNTIYF. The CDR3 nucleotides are TGTGCCAGCAGCTCCACCGGGGACTCTGGAAACACCATATATTTT.

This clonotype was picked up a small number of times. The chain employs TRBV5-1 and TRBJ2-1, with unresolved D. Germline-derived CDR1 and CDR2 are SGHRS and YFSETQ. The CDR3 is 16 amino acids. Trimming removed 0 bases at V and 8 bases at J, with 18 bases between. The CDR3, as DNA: TGCGCCAGCAGCTTGGCCGGAGCTCAAGCTGGGTATGAGCAGTTCTTC. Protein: CASSLAGAQAGYEQFF.

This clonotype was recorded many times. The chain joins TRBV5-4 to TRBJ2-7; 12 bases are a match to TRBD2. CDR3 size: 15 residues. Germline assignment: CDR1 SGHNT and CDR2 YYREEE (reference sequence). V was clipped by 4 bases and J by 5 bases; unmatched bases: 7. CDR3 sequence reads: CASSPASGRADEQYF. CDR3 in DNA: TGTGCCAGCAGCCCTGCTAGCGGGAGGGCGGACGAGCAGTACTTC.

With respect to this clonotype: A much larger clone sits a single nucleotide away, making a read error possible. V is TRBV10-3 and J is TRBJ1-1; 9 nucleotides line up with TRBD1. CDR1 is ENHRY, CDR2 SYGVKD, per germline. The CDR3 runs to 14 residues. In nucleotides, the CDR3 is TGTACCATCAGTACGGGACAGGGAAACACTGAAGCTTTCTTT. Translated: CTISTGQGNTEAFF.

CDR3 residues: CANRPPETQYF. The CDR3, as DNA: TGTGCCAACAGACCCCCGGAGACCCAGTACTTC. The rearrangement joins TRBV14 to TRBJ2-5, with unresolved D. Trimming cost V 10 bases and J 5 bases, with 11 bases left between them. CDR3 size: 11 residues. Germline CDR1 SGHDN, CDR2 FVKESK.

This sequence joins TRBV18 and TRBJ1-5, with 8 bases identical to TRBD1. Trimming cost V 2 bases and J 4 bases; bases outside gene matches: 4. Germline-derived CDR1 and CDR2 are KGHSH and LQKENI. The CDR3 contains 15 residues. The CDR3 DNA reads TGTGCCAGCTCACCATCCGGGACAGGTAATCAGCCCCAGCATTTT. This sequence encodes CASSPSGTGNQPQHF.

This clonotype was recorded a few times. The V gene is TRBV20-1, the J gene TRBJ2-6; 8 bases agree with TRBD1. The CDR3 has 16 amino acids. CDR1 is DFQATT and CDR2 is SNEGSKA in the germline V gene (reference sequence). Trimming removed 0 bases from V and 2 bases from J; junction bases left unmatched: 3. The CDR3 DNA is TGCAGTGCTAGAGATCAGGGGGCCACTGGGGCCAACGTCCTGACTTTC. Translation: CSARDQGATGANVLTF.

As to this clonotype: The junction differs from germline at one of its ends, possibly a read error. The CDR3 DNA follows: TGTGCCAGCATCCGGACAGGGGGATCCTCCGAGCAGTACTTC. It translates to CASIRTGGSSEQYF. This sequence joins TRBV12-3 or TRBV12-4 and TRBJ2-7, with 10 bases lining up with TRBD1. This CDR3 comprises 14 residues.

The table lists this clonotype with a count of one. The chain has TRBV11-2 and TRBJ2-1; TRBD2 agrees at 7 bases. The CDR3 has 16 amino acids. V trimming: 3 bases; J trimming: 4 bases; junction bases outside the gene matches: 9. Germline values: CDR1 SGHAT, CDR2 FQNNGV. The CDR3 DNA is TGTGCCAGCAGCTTCCCTGGCGGGGGTGGTTACAATGAGCAGTTCTTC. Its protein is CASSFPGGGGYNEQFF.

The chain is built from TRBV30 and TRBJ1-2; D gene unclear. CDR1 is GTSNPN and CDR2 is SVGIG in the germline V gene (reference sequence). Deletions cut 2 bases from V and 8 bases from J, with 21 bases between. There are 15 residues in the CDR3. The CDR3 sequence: CAWSSRFPEYVGYTF. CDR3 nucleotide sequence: TGTGCCTGGAGTTCCCGTTTTCCGGAGTATGTCGGCTACACCTTC.

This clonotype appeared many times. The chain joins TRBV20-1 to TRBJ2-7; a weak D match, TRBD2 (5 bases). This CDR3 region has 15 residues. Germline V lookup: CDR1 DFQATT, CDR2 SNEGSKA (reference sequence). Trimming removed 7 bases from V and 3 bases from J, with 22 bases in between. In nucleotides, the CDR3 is TGCAGTGTACCCCAAGAGGCTAGCAATAACTACGAGCAGTACTTC. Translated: CSVPQEASNNYEQYF.